This T cell receptor (beta chain) was captured in a study of blood T cell repertoires in COVID-19. Study context: Sites in the United States, Italy and Spain provided acute and convalescent COVID-19 samples.

This table comes from immunoSEQ multiplex PCR, and its TCRdb copy is limited to in-frame clones, with some not included. The top ten clones hold approximately 0.5% of a sample with roughly 150,000 clones, about 80% of them seen once. The table lists this clone with a few counts. CDR1 and CDR2 (germline): MDHEN, SYDVKM. The V and J ends lost 6 bases and 2 bases, in that order; junction bases with no gene match: 8. This CDR3 region has 16 residues. This chain joins TRBV28 and TRBJ2-3; 10 positions agree with TRBD2. The sequence came from a man in his sixties with acute or convalescent COVID-19. Sequences were obtained from peripheral blood. In DNA, the CDR3 is TGTGCCAGCAGCCCGACTAGCGGGTTTTCCACAGATACGCAGTATTTT. It yields the protein CASSPTSGFSTDTQYF. The full variable domain, its missing parts supplied by reference TRBV28 and TRBJ2-3, is DVKVTQSSRYLVKRTGEKVFLECVQDMDHENMFWYRQDPGLGLRLIYFSYDVKMKEKGDIPEGYSVSREKKERFSLILESASTNQTSMYLCASSPTSGFSTDTQYFGPGTRLTVL.